The following is a TCR beta chain sequence with its context. Its antigen is as yet unknown. Germline lookup yields CDR1 SNHLY and CDR2 FYNNEI. CDR3 length equals 11 residues. Trimming took 4 bases from V and 6 from J, leaving 6 bases between them. The data are from a study of cytomegalovirus exposure and HLA in healthy donors. Study findings and constraints: An ancestry cluster, one associated with Asian ancestry, reportedly showed fewer N-insertions than the roughly 670-donor mean in a later analysis.

The PCR had 60 Vbeta and 13 Jbeta primers. Sequenced by immunoSEQ multiplex PCR; TCRdb stores in-frame clones only, minus some. Among 200,000 to 250,000 clones listed, about 74% were seen once. The sample consisted of PBMCs. The rearrangement links TRBV2 to TRBJ1-2; D may be TRBD1 (5 bases). The TCR originated in a woman in her twenties or thirties in good health and CMV-seronegative. CDR3 protein: CASSVRDGYTF. CDR3 coding DNA: TGTGCCAGCAGTGTCAGGGATGGCTACACCTTC. Full variable domain (remainder filled in from reference TRBV2 and TRBJ1-2): EPEVTQTPSHQVTQMGQEVILRCVPISNHLYFYWYRQILGQKVEFLVSFYNNEISEKSEIFDDQFSVERPDGSNFTLKIRSTKLEDSAMYFCASSVRDGYTFGSGTRLTVV.